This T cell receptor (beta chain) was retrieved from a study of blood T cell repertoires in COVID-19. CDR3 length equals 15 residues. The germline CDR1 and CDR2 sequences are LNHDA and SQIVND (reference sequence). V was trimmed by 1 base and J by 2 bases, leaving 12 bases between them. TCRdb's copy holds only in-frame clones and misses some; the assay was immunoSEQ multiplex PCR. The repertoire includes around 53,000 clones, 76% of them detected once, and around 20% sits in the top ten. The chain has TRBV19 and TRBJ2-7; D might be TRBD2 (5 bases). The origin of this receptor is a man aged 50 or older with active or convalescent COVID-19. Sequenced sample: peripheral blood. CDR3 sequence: CASSIAQWGAYEQYF. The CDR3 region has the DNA TGTGCCAGTAGTATAGCCCAGTGGGGAGCCTACGAGCAGTACTTC.